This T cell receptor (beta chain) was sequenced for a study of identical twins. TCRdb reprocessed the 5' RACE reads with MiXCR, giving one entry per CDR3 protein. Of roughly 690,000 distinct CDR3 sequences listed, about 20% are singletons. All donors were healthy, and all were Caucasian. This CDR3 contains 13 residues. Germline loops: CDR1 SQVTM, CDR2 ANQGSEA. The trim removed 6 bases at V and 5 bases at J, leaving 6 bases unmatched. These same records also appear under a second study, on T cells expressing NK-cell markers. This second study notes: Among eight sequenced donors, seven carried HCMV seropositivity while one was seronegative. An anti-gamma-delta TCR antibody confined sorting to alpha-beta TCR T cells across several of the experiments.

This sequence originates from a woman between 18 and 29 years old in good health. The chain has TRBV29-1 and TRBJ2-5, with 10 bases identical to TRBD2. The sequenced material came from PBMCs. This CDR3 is CSVPLAGEETQYF. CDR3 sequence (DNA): TGCAGCGTCCCTCTAGCGGGAGAGGAGACCCAGTACTTC. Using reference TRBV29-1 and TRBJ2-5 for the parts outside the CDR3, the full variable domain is SAVISQKPSRDICQRGTSLTIQCQVDSQVTMMFWYRQQPGQSLTLIATANQGSEATYESGFVIDKFPISRPNLTFSTLTVSNMSPEDSSIYLCSVPLAGEETQYFGPGTRLLVL.